A single sample is the source of the 2 T cell receptor beta chains below, sequenced in a study of cytomegalovirus exposure and HLA in healthy donors. Researchers ran the PCR with 60 Vbeta and 13 Jbeta primers. Profiling relied on immunoSEQ multiplex PCR, and the TCRdb table lists in-frame clones only, not all of them. This repertoire shows around 86,000 clones, 75% to 80% found once; its top ten account for 4.5% to 7%. Material: PBMCs. These receptors were collected from a female donor in good health and CMV-seronegative.

This chain links TRBV10-3 with TRBJ1-5, with D hard to call. The CDR3 consists of 16 residues. Trimming left V 4 bases short and J 2 bases short, with 15 bases between. Germline assignment: CDR1 ENHRY and CDR2 SYGVKD. The CDR3 loop is CAISAFGLGGNQPQHF. The CDR3 bases are TGTGCCATCAGTGCCTTCGGACTTGGCGGCAATCAGCCCCAGCATTTT.

This clone was observed a single time. This chain connects TRBV19 to TRBJ1-3; TRBD1 aligns across 7 bases. J lost 12 bases, V lost 6 bases, and 11 bases had no gene match. Germline CDR1 is LNHDA and CDR2 is SQIVND (reference sequence). The CDR3 sequence is 13 residues long. The CDR3 region has the DNA TGTGCCAGTAGCCTCCCACCGGGACAGAGCATATATTTT. Its protein product is CASSLPPGQSIYF.